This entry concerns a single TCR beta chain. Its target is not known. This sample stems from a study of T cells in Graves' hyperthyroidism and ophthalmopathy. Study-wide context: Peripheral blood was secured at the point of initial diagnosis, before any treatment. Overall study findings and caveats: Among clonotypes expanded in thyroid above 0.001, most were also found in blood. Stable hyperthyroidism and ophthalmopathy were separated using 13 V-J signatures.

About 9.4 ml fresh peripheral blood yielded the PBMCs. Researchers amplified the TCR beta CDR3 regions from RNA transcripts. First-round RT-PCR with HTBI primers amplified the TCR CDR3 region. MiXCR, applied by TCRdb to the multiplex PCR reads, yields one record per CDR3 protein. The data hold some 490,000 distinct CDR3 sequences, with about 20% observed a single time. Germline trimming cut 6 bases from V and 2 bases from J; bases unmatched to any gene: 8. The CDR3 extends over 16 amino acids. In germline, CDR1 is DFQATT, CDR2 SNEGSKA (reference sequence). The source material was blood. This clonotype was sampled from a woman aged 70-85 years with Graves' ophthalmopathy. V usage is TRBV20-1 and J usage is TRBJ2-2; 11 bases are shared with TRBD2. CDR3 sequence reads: CSAEQGLAANTGELFF. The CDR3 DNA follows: TGCAGTGCGGAACAGGGACTAGCGGCTAACACCGGGGAGCTGTTTTTT.